A selection of T cell receptor beta chains follows, all from one sample in a study of regulatory T cells in long-lasting Graves disease. Each CDR3 protein gets one entry after TCRdb re-called the multiplex PCR reads with MiXCR. The sample contains a few hundred thousand distinct CDR3 sequences, roughly 21% of which appear only once. The sample here was peripheral blood mononuclear cells (PBMCs), taken when the disease was refractory, from a patient treated with antithyroid drugs. These receptors were taken from a female donor with Graves disease. The CDR3 runs from the conserved cysteine through the conserved F or W. The D gene is left open where the match is weak. For some rows the clone size is stated as once, few or many, or as a class when expanded; others skip it.

V,D,J,size,CDR3,DNA
TRBV20-1,.,TRBJ2-7,few,CSAMYGNEQYF,TGCAGTGCTATGTATGGAAACGAGCAGTACTTC
TRBV24-1,.,TRBJ2-5,many,CATSDSRTAQETQYF,TGTGCCACCAGTGATTCCAGGACAGCCCAAGAGACCCAGTACTTC
TRBV19,.,TRBJ1-1,few,CASSSLKMNTEAFF,TGTGCCAGTAGTTCACTTAAAATGAACACTGAAGCTTTCTTT
TRBV28,TRBD1,TRBJ2-7,many,CASSFDRGLPYEQYF,TGTGCCAGCAGTTTTGACAGGGGGCTTCCCTACGAGCAGTACTTC
TRBV5-6,.,TRBJ2-2,.,CASSLVVEKGNTGELFF,TGTGCCAGCAGCTTGGTAGTAGAAAAGGGGAACACCGGGGAGCTGTTTTTT
TRBV7-9,.,TRBJ1-2,few,CASNLGGAVYGYTF,TGTGCCAGCAACCTGGGTGGGGCGGTGTATGGCTACACCTTC
TRBV6-1,.,TRBJ2-7,many,CASAGTGYNYEQYF,TGTGCCAGCGCAGGAACAGGGTATAACTACGAGCAGTACTTC
TRBV7-9,TRBD2,TRBJ2-7,.,CASSLARLAGLTYEQYF,TGTGCCAGCAGCTTAGCAAGACTAGCGGGATTGACCTACGAGCAGTACTTC
TRBV20-1,.,TRBJ2-7,.,CSARDQSTYEQYF,TGCAGTGCTAGAGATCAATCTACCTACGAGCAGTACTTC
TRBV7-8,TRBD2,TRBJ2-1,.,CASSPPGLAGGPQFF,TGTGCCAGCAGCCCCCCGGGACTAGCGGGAGGGCCTCAATTCTTC
TRBV19,TRBD1,TRBJ1-2,many,CASKPGQSNYGYTF,TGTGCCAGCAAACCGGGACAGTCGAACTATGGCTACACCTTC
TRBV7-9,.,TRBJ2-5,many,CASSLTETQYF,TGTGCCAGCAGCCTGACAGAGACCCAGTACTTC
TRBV28,.,TRBJ2-5,many,CASSTFSYQETQYF,TGTGCCAGCAGTACCTTCTCGTACCAAGAGACCCAGTACTTC
TRBV28,.,TRBJ1-6,many,CASRIQGTNSPLHF,TGTGCCAGCAGAATCCAGGGGACGAATTCACCCCTCCACTTT
TRBV29-1,.,TRBJ1-3,once,CSVEARGAGEAIYF,TGCAGCGTTGAAGCCAGAGGGGCAGGGGAAGCCATATATTTT
TRBV5-4,TRBD2,TRBJ2-1,.,CASTLKAGGLGSYNEQFF,TGTGCCAGCACCTTGAAAGCGGGAGGGTTAGGCTCCTACAATGAGCAGTTCTTC
TRBV3-1,TRBD1,TRBJ1-5,.,CASSHGTGGSNQPQHF,TGTGCCAGCAGCCATGGAACAGGGGGAAGCAATCAGCCCCAGCATTTT
TRBV30,TRBD1,TRBJ1-2,.,CAWGTGAFGYTF,TGTGCCTGGGGGACAGGCGCTTTTGGCTACACCTTC
TRBV20-1,TRBD2,TRBJ2-7,.,CSARDRTSGIWEQYF,TGCAGTGCTAGAGACCGGACTAGCGGGATCTGGGAGCAGTACTTC
TRBV15,.,TRBJ1-4,few,CATSNTNEKLFF,TGTGCCACCAGCAACACAAATGAAAAACTGTTTTTT
TRBV13,.,TRBJ2-5,.,CASRSRRAGEETQYF,TGTGCCAGCAGATCCCGTCGGGCTGGGGAAGAGACCCAGTACTTC
TRBV12-5,TRBD1,TRBJ2-5,many,CASGGQFQETQYF,TGTGCTAGTGGGGGACAGTTCCAAGAGACCCAGTACTTC
TRBV6-9,TRBD1,TRBJ1-2,few,CASSSGTDRYYGYTF,TGTGCCAGCAGTTCCGGGACAGACCGATACTATGGCTACACCTTC
TRBV28,TRBD2,TRBJ2-7,.,CASSFGGGPEYEQYF,TGTGCCAGCAGTTTCGGGGGAGGGCCGGAGTACGAGCAGTACTTC
TRBV6-1,TRBD1,TRBJ2-7,many,CASSGQGGTYEQYF,TGTGCCAGCAGTGGACAGGGGGGTACCTACGAGCAGTACTTC
TRBV28,TRBD1,TRBJ1-5,once,CASSPLGRGQGIGNQPQHF,TGTGCCAGCAGCCCACTGGGTAGGGGACAGGGAATCGGCAATCAGCCCCAGCATTTT
TRBV14,.,TRBJ2-7,.,CASSQAGTGPYEQYF,TGTGCCAGCAGCCAAGCGGGGACGGGACCCTACGAGCAGTACTTC
TRBV11-2,TRBD1,TRBJ2-5,many,CASSLQGDTTQYF,TGTGCCAGCAGCTTGCAGGGGGACACGACCCAGTACTTC
TRBV25-1,TRBD1,TRBJ1-2,few,CASSEDREGGYTF,TGTGCCAGCAGTGAGGACAGGGAGGGTGGCTACACCTTC
TRBV28,TRBD2,TRBJ2-7,many,CASASSGRIGYEQYF,TGTGCCAGCGCCTCTAGCGGGAGGATCGGCTACGAGCAGTACTTC
TRBV2,TRBD1,TRBJ1-6,many,CASRGQGNNSPLHF,TGTGCCAGCAGGGGACAGGGAAATAATTCACCCCTCCACTTT
TRBV29-1,.,TRBJ2-2,few,CSVEDSLASQEELFF,TGCAGCGTTGAAGATTCCCTAGCGTCTCAAGAGGAGCTGTTTTTT
TRBV3-1,TRBD1,TRBJ2-7,many,CASSQAQGSDEQYF,TGTGCCAGCAGCCAAGCACAGGGGAGCGACGAGCAGTACTTC
TRBV19,.,TRBJ1-1,once,CASSLYGGNTEAFF,TGTGCCAGTAGTCTCTACGGGGGGAACACTGAAGCTTTCTTT
TRBV12-3/TRBV12-4,.,TRBJ1-6,many,CASSVREYNSPLHF,TGTGCCAGCAGTGTACGGGAGTATAATTCACCCCTCCACTTT
TRBV11-2,TRBD1,TRBJ2-5,many,CAGRQGAGETQYF,TGTGCCGGTAGACAGGGGGCCGGTGAGACCCAGTACTTC
TRBV12-3/TRBV12-4,.,TRBJ1-6,many,CASSLDLTTQANSPLHF,TGTGCCAGCAGTTTAGACCTCACAACACAAGCCAATTCACCCCTCCACTTT
TRBV2,.,TRBJ2-5,many,CASGEQETQYF,TGTGCCAGCGGGGAGCAAGAGACCCAGTACTTC
TRBV7-2,.,TRBJ2-2,many,CASSLGPGELFF,TGTGCCAGCAGTCTAGGCCCCGGGGAGCTGTTTTTT
TRBV2,.,TRBJ2-2,few,CASSFGRGELFF,TGTGCCAGCAGTTTTGGGAGAGGGGAGCTGTTTTTT
TRBV11-2,.,TRBJ2-7,many,CASSLDLPNEQYF,TGTGCCAGCAGCTTAGATCTCCCCAACGAGCAGTACTTC
TRBV6-1,.,TRBJ1-5,many,CASSEEEQYSNQPQHF,TGTGCCAGCAGTGAAGAGGAGCAGTATAGCAATCAGCCCCAGCATTTT
TRBV13,.,TRBJ1-1,many,CASSLLEGPRNTEAFF,TGTGCCAGCAGCTTATTAGAGGGACCCAGGAACACTGAAGCTTTCTTT
TRBV30,.,TRBJ2-7,few,CAWSEGEVSYEQYF,TGTGCCTGGAGTGAGGGGGAGGTCTCCTACGAGCAGTACTTC
TRBV18,.,TRBJ1-4,few,CASSPSRDAEKLFF,TGTGCCAGCTCACCGAGCCGGGACGCTGAAAAACTGTTTTTT
TRBV5-1,.,TRBJ1-1,.,CASSEGSGLNTEAFF,TGCGCCAGCAGCGAAGGGAGCGGGTTGAACACTGAAGCTTTCTTT
TRBV9,TRBD1,TRBJ2-7,many,CASSQRQGPNLDEQYF,TGTGCCAGCAGCCAACGACAGGGTCCGAATCTCGACGAGCAGTACTTC
TRBV18,.,TRBJ2-7,many,CASSNGGEQYF,TGTGCCAGCTCTAACGGGGGCGAGCAGTACTTC
TRBV20-1,.,TRBJ2-4,few,CSASKNIQYF,TGCAGTGCTAGCAAGAACATTCAGTACTTC